These 23 T cell receptor beta chains came from one sample sequenced in a study of cytomegalovirus exposure and HLA in healthy donors. 60 Vbeta and 13 Jbeta primers were used in PCR. Method: immunoSEQ multiplex PCR; TCRdb's copy keeps in-frame clones and lacks some. The data hold under 200,000 clones, with over 60% observed a single time. Sequencing was carried out using PBMCs. The receptors shown here come from a woman aged 25 to 39 in good health and CMV-seronegative.

The gene calls are TRBV27 and TRBJ1-6; D uncertain. V was clipped by 3 bases and J by 6 bases, with 12 bases between them. The CDR3 totals 15 residues. The V gene's germline CDR1 is MNHEY and CDR2 SMNVEV (reference sequence). The CDR3 is CASSFPSSGNSPLHF. DNA of the CDR3: TGTGCCAGCAGTTTCCCCTCGAGCGGTAATTCACCCCTCCACTTT.

This chain joins TRBV19 and TRBJ2-6; possible D gene TRBD2, 6 bases. Germline CDR1 and CDR2: LNHDA and SQIVND (reference sequence). V dropped 10 bases and J dropped 0 bases, with 13 bases sitting between them. This CDR3 has 15 amino acids. Here the CDR3 DNA reads TGTGCCACAGGCGGGGTTTACTCTGGGGCCAACGTCCTGACTTTC. The encoded protein is CATGGVYSGANVLTF.

The genes are TRBV2 and TRBJ1-1; 9 nucleotides line up with TRBD1. Germline lookup yields CDR1 SNHLY and CDR2 FYNNEI. The CDR3 runs 15 residues. V shed 4 bases and J 5 bases; nucleotides not matched to a gene: 8. The CDR3 loop reads CASSARDRVGTEAFF. The DNA of the CDR3 is TGTGCCAGCAGTGCCCGGGACAGGGTGGGAACTGAAGCTTTCTTT.

The chain combines TRBV11-2 with TRBJ2-5; D perhaps matches TRBD2 (6 bases). The J call may be wrong; the DNA end is better matched by TRBJ2-7. The CDR3 length is 13 residues. The germline V gene has CDR1 SGHAT and CDR2 FQNNGV. The CDR3 bases are TGTGCCAGCAGCTTAGTAGGAGGGGACGAGCAGTACTTC. Translating it yields CASSLVGGDEQYF.

This clone was picked up one time. V usage is TRBV21-1 and J usage is TRBJ2-7; TRBD1, as called in the table, went unchecked against the DNA. TRBV21-1 is a known pseudogene. This CDR3 is built from 19 residues. The CDR3: CASSRNGTGGPGLLREQYF. CDR3 coding DNA: TGTGCCAGCAGCAGGAACGGGACAGGGGGACCGGGGCTCCTACGCGAGCAGTACTTC.

V and J are TRBV28 and TRBJ2-7, with TRBD1 as a possible D gene (5 bases). The germline gives CDR1 MDHEN, CDR2 SYDVKM. Trimming removed 8 bases at V and 5 bases at J, with 19 bases between. CDR3 length equals 14 residues. CDR3 in amino acids: CASLPGWVRDEQYF. As DNA, the CDR3 is TGTGCCAGCCTTCCAGGGTGGGTTCGTGACGAGCAGTACTTC.

CDR3 in amino acids: CASSPTRDRWMNTEAFF. DNA for the CDR3: TGTGCCAGCAGTCCCACCCGGGACAGATGGATGAACACTGAAGCTTTCTTT. The V gene is TRBV28, the J gene TRBJ1-1; 7 bases map to TRBD1. V lost 5 bases to trimming and J lost 0 bases; unmatched junction nucleotides: 12. The CDR3 contains 17 residues. Germline V gene sequence: CDR1 MDHEN, CDR2 SYDVKM.

This chain connects TRBV29-1 to TRBJ1-2; D unresolved. Germline V gene sequence: CDR1 SQVTM, CDR2 ANQGSEA. This CDR3 is 13 amino acids long. V shed 1 base and J shed 6 bases, with 12 bases lying between them. The CDR3 protein is CSVEGNEVDGYTF. Written as DNA, the CDR3 is TGCAGCGTTGAAGGGAACGAGGTCGATGGCTACACCTTC.

The rearrangement joins TRBV25-1 to TRBJ2-5; D possibly corresponds to TRBD1 (6 bases). V lost 1 base, J lost 9 bases, and 15 bases lay in between. The CDR3 spans 14 residues. CDR1 MGHDK and CDR2 SYGVNS come from the germline V gene. CDR3 protein: CASSEWWTVEAQYF. The DNA of the CDR3 is TGTGCCAGCAGTGAATGGTGGACAGTCGAAGCCCAGTACTTC.

This clone was seen only a few times. The genes are TRBV7-2 and TRBJ2-3; 7 nucleotides agree with TRBD2. CDR1 and CDR2 (germline): SGHTA, FQGNSA. This CDR3 has 16 residues. The V gene end was trimmed by 2 bases and the J gene end by 5 bases; junction bases not matched to a gene: 10. DNA for the CDR3: TGTGCCAGCAGCTTATTGGGGGGGACCCGGGGAGATACGCAGTATTTT. Translating it yields CASSLLGGTRGDTQYF.

V is TRBV27 and J is TRBJ1-2, with a tentative D call TRBD1 (5 bases). CDR1 and CDR2 (germline): MNHEY, SMNVEV (reference sequence). V dropped 0 bases and J dropped 7 bases, with 21 bases sitting between them. The CDR3 totals 17 residues. CDR3 DNA: TGTGCCAGCAGTTTATCGGGGGGTGGGGCGGGACTACTTGGCTACACCTTC. Amino acid sequence: CASSLSGGGAGLLGYTF.

The chain couples TRBV7-8 to TRBJ2-2; 9 positions match TRBD2. The CDR3 totals 18 residues. V lost 4 bases and J lost 4; bases outside the gene matches: 13. Germline V lookup: CDR1 SGHVS, CDR2 FQNEAQ. CDR3 loop: CASSSGGVELAGTGELFF. CDR3 nucleotides: TGTGCCAGCAGCTCCGGCGGTGTTGAACTAGCGGGCACCGGGGAGCTGTTTTTT.

In regard to this clone: At one of its ends the junction is not consistent with the germline gene, which may arise from a read error. Additional DNA sequences in this sample encode the identical CDR3. V is TRBV9 and J is TRBJ2-7; D may be TRBD2 (6 bases). The CDR3 is made up of 15 amino acids. Germline lookup yields CDR1 SGDLS and CDR2 YYNGEE. The CDR3 DNA reads as TGTGCCAGCAGTGTAGATGTTGAGGGAGGTAGGGAGCAGTACTTC. Residues: CASSVDVEGGREQYF. The variable domain in full, completed from reference TRBV9 and TRBJ2-7, reads DSGVTQTPKHLITATGQRVTLRCSPRSGDLSVYWYQQSLDQGLQFLIQYYNGEERAKGNILERFSAQQFPDLHSELNLSSLELGDSALYFCASSVDVEGGREQYFGPGTRLTVT.

This chain links TRBV28 with TRBJ2-5; 10 nucleotides match TRBD2. The CDR3 totals 15 residues. The V and J ends lost 3 bases and 5 bases, in that order; junction bases with no gene match: 6. Germline loops: CDR1 MDHEN, CDR2 SYDVKM. The CDR3 region has the DNA TGTGCCAGCAGTTTGTCTAGCGGGAGTATGGAGACCCAGTACTTC. As protein: CASSLSSGSMETQYF. The variable domain in full, completed from reference TRBV28 and TRBJ2-5, reads DVKVTQSSRYLVKRTGEKVFLECVQDMDHENMFWYRQDPGLGLRLIYFSYDVKMKEKGDIPEGYSVSREKKERFSLILESASTNQTSMYLCASSLSSGSMETQYFGPGTRLLVL.

This clone has a handful of counts. This rearrangement joins TRBV4-2 to TRBJ2-7; 7 bases agree with TRBD1. This CDR3 is built from 16 residues. Germline CDR1 is LGHNA and CDR2 is YNFKEQ. The junction had 9 bases not matched to a gene; V was cut back by 4 bases and J by 0 bases. CDR3: CASSRNGQESSYEQYF. In nucleotides, the CDR3 is TGTGCCAGCAGCCGAAACGGACAGGAGAGCTCCTACGAGCAGTACTTC.

V gene TRBV7-9 combines with J gene TRBJ2-2, with D uncertain. The CDR3 extends over 13 amino acids. CDR1 SEHNR and CDR2 FQNEAQ come from the germline V gene (reference sequence). Trimming took off 1 base at V and 7 bases at J, with 7 bases between the two ends. CDR3 sequence reads: CASSLGASGELFF. CDR3 in DNA: TGTGCCAGCAGCTTAGGTGCGAGCGGGGAGCTGTTTTTT.

V is TRBV28 and J is TRBJ1-4; 7 bases are shared with TRBD1. Unmatched junction bases numbered 5, after V lost 6 bases and J lost 4 bases. The germline V gene has CDR1 MDHEN and CDR2 SYDVKM. This CDR3 contains 14 residues. The CDR3 spells CASRSTGFNEKLFF. CDR3 coding DNA: TGTGCCAGCAGGTCGACAGGGTTTAATGAAAAACTGTTTTTT.

The chain employs TRBV25-1 and TRBJ1-2, with D possibly being TRBD1 (5 bases). The CDR3 contains 15 residues. Trimming pared 2 bases from V and 8 bases from J, leaving 18 bases between. Germline V CDR1 and CDR2: MGHDK, SYGVNS. CDR3 nucleotides: TGTGCCAGCAGTGAACATGGCGGGGCCTACGGGGGCTACACCTTC. Its protein product is CASSEHGGAYGGYTF.

The rearrangement uses TRBV6-1 and TRBJ2-3; TRBD1 aligns across 12 bases. V was clipped by 7 bases and J by 4 bases; unmatched bases: 6. The CDR3 loop spans 15 amino acids. Germline V gene sequence: CDR1 MNHNS, CDR2 SASEGT. The CDR3 loop reads CASTDGTGGADTQYF. CDR3 in DNA: TGTGCCAGCACTGACGGGACAGGGGGCGCAGATACGCAGTATTTT.

This clone showed up just once. The CDR3 DNA reads TGTGCCAGCAGCCTCTTCGGGGGAGGCACTGAAGCTTTCTTT. It codes for CASSLFGGGTEAFF. The chain carries TRBV7-9 and TRBJ1-1, with D maybe TRBD1 (5 bases). This CDR3 has 14 residues. Germline-derived CDR1 and CDR2 are SEHNR and FQNEAQ (reference sequence). Between the trimmed V and J ends, which lost 5 bases and 4 bases, there was a span of 14 bases.

V is TRBV11-2 and J is TRBJ1-3; TRBD1 matches 9 bases. V shed 4 bases and J 2 bases; nucleotides not matched to a gene: 3. The CDR3 is 15 residues long. Germline loops: CDR1 SGHAT, CDR2 FQNNGV. The CDR3 coding sequence is TGTGCCAGCAGCTGGGACAGGGAGGCTGGAAACACCATATATTTT. Translation: CASSWDREAGNTIYF.

This clone was observed a few times. The chain has TRBV7-6 and TRBJ2-7; D is perhaps TRBD2 (5 bases). The CDR3 totals 16 residues. The germline V gene has CDR1 SGHVS and CDR2 FNYEAQ. With 5 bases removed from V and 2 bases from J, the gap between germline ends came to 19 bases. The CDR3 spells CASSPINGGNPYEQYF. The CDR3 DNA follows: TGTGCCAGCAGCCCCATTAACGGAGGAAACCCCTACGAGCAGTACTTC.

V gene TRBV7-6 combines with J gene TRBJ2-7; the D gene is possibly TRBD2 (6 bases). The V gene lost 2 bases and the J gene lost 5 bases, with 13 bases spanning the gap. The CDR3 is 14 amino acids. Germline CDR1 SGHVS, CDR2 FNYEAQ. In DNA, the CDR3 is TGTGCCAGCAGCTTATATGGGGGAGGCAACGAGCAGTACTTC. It specifies CASSLYGGGNEQYF.